This entry is about one TCR beta chain. Its antigen specificity is not known. There are no base qualities to consult, and no much larger clone falls within one base. The immunoSEQ Assay, a bias-controlled multiplex PCR, was used to amplify TCRbeta CDR3 regions from genomic DNA. Under the source paper's analysis protocol: Nucleated cell counts per sample were estimated from amplification of reference gene primers within the assay. To quantify the absolute abundance of each unique TCRbeta CDR3 rearrangement, sequence reads were collapsed and filtered. For each sample, productive Simpson clonality was calculated by taking the square root of Simpson's diversity index across productive rearrangements. This immuneACCESS table, as held by TCRdb, lists in-frame sequences with V and J called but not all clones. Of the missing ones, under half trace to an unresolved V gene in checked studies; the others have no known cause. That table gives V, J and clone size, and the DNA gave D and trimming. This sample holds fewer than 250,000 clones; about 90% were observed only once. The ten largest clones add up to roughly 15% of the sample.

This sample is drawn from a study of blood T cell repertoires in COVID-19 (dated by TCRdb to the early 2020s). Regarding the study in general: Collaborator samples came from the United States, Italy and Spain and covered acute and convalescent phases of COVID-19. A de-identified subject ID, COVID-19 status, age in years and sex were almost always included in the sample metadata. The samples were drawn from the first 160 participants of the ongoing ImmuneRACE study and from 1,254 subjects provided by 6 global collaborators. The repertoires were released in a freely available public database intended as a resource for research on the immune response to SARS-CoV-2. Deeply sampled blood TCRbeta repertoires from subjects exposed to, actively infected with, or recovered from COVID-19 were included in the dataset. The material from the prospective study consisted of cDNA or gDNA derived from T cells, B-cell-depleted T cells, or PBMCs. Where HLA class I and class II types were available, the types were taken from metadata supplied by the sample provider, not from assay-based typing.

Participants in the prospective study were aged 18 to 89 years, lived in about two dozen United States geographic areas, and enrolled through a virtual design. In the prospective study, participants were assigned to cohorts based on the clinical history participants reported in a screening survey and a study questionnaire. Exposed participants had been in contact, within 2 weeks of entering the study, with a person who had a PCR-confirmed or clinician-diagnosed case of COVID-19. Each participant in the prospective study had whole blood, serum and a nasopharyngeal or oropharyngeal swab collected by mobile phlebotomists. Over an approximately 2-month period, participants in the prospective study had the option of providing additional blood draws and questionnaires. Blood samples from the prospective study were shipped frozen or at room temperature prior to DNA extraction. Points the paper makes about the study in general: How much clinical and demographic metadata was included differed by source and by participant, and the metadata was provided uncurated.

The germline V gene (reference sequence) gives CDR1 as SEHNR and CDR2 as FQNEAQ. Relative to germline, V is 8 bases shorter and J is 1 base shorter, with 9 bases between their ends. Counted from cysteine to phenylalanine, this CDR3 has 13 amino acids. The read is trimmed to its CDR3 DNA, 39 bases read in frame from base 1. The rearrangement joined TRBV7-9 to TRBJ1-3, with TRBD1 tentatively as D gene (5 bases match). The origin of this receptor is a man aged 30 to 39 who had been exposed to COVID-19. The source material was PBMCs or T cells enriched from blood (not recorded which). The DNA sequence reads TGTGCCAGCCAGGGATTTTCTGGAAACACCATATATTTT. Translated, this gives CASQGFSGNTIYF.